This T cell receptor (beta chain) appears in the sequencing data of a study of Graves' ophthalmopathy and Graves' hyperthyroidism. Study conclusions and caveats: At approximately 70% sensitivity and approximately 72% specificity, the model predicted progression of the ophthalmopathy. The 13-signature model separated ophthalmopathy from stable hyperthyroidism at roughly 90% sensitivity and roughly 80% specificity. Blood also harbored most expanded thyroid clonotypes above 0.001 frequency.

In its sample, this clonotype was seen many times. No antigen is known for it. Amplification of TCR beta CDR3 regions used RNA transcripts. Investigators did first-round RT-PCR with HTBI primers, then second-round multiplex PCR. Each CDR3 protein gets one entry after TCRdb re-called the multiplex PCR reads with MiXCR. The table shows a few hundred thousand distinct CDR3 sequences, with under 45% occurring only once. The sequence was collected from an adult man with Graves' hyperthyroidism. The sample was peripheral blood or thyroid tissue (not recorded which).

CDR3 nucleotide sequence: TGTGCCAGCAGTTACCAGTACGAGCAGTACTTC. It translates to CASSYQYEQYF. The chain couples TRBV6-5 to TRBJ2-7; unclear D gene. The CDR3 is 11 amino acids. The V and J ends lost 2 bases and 4 bases respectively, with 3 bases between them. Germline CDR1 reads MNHEY; CDR2 reads SVGAGI.